The 23 T cell receptor beta chains listed next were all sequenced from one sample in a study of blood T cell repertoires in COVID-19. Generated by immunoSEQ multiplex PCR, the TCRdb table keeps only in-frame clones and is missing some. Here the sample spans approximately 70,000 clones, around 85% being singletons. Sequenced sample: peripheral blood. The receptors stem from a woman of 80 years or more with active or convalescent COVID-19.

The chain employs TRBV7-2 and TRBJ1-1; D gene unclear. Between the trimmed V and J ends, which lost 7 bases and 1 base, there was a span of 10 bases. The germline V gene encodes CDR1 SGHTA and CDR2 FQGNSA. CDR3 length: 13 residues. The CDR3 is CASTLLGNTEAFF. As DNA, the CDR3 is TGTGCCAGCACTCTACTCGGGAACACTGAAGCTTTCTTT.

J is TRBJ2-7 and V is TRBV7-2, with 7 positions matching TRBD2. The V gene's germline CDR1 is SGHTA and CDR2 FQGNSA. CDR3 length: 15 amino acids. V shed 3 bases and J 1 base; nucleotides not matched to a gene: 6. The CDR3 nucleotides read TGTGCCAGCAGCTTTATAGCGGGTTTATCCTACGAGCAGTACTTC. This encodes CASSFIAGLSYEQYF.

The J gene is TRBJ2-2, the V gene TRBV6-1; no clear D gene. CDR3 length equals 12 residues. Germline V gene lookup returns CDR1 MNHNS and CDR2 SASEGT. Trimming removed 6 bases at V and 6 bases at J, with 8 bases between. Here the CDR3 reads CASSTIPGELFF. CDR3 DNA: TGTGCCAGCAGCACAATCCCCGGGGAGCTGTTTTTT.

The V gene is TRBV29-1, the J gene TRBJ2-2, with D perhaps matching TRBD2 (6 bases). Germline lookup yields CDR1 SQVTM and CDR2 ANQGSEA. This CDR3 has 15 residues. V lost 7 bases, J lost 5 bases, and 20 bases lay in between. Here the CDR3 DNA reads TGCAGCGCTTCGGGACTCTCCTTGGGGACCGGGGAGCTGTTTTTT. Its protein product is CSASGLSLGTGELFF.

The rearrangement links TRBV18 to TRBJ1-2; D is possibly TRBD1 (5 bases). The CDR3 contains 16 residues. CDR1 and CDR2 from the germline V gene are KGHSH and LQKENI. V was shortened by 4 bases and J by 4 bases, with 19 bases between the two germline ends. DNA for the CDR3: TGTGCCAGCTCACGGGAGGCCCCCGGGGGAACCTATGGCTACACCTTC. Translating it yields CASSREAPGGTYGYTF.

The CDR3 protein is CASSLTVGSGNTIYF. For the CDR3, the DNA is TGTGCCAGCAGCCTCACAGTCGGCAGTGGAAACACCATATATTTT. The chain joins TRBV11-2 to TRBJ1-3; no clear D gene. The CDR3 has 15 residues. Germline V gene lookup returns CDR1 SGHAT and CDR2 FQNNGV. Trimming stripped 5 bases from V and 3 bases from J, with 14 bases between.

V usage is TRBV19 and J usage is TRBJ1-3, with TRBD1 matching over 7 bases. Trimming removed 5 bases from V and 4 bases from J; junction bases left unmatched: 11. There are 16 residues in the CDR3. The germline CDR1 and CDR2 sequences are LNHDA and SQIVND (reference sequence). CDR3 in amino acids: CASSSFFDRDGNTIYF. The CDR3 DNA sequence: TGTGCCAGTAGTTCCTTCTTCGACAGGGACGGAAACACCATATATTTT.

The CDR3 DNA reads TGCGCCAGCAGCTTGGAAGTCCGTGCAGCGTATGATGAGCAGTTCTTC. As protein: CASSLEVRAAYDEQFF. V is TRBV5-1 and J is TRBJ2-1; D unresolved. Germline CDR1 reads SGHRS; CDR2 reads YFSETQ. The CDR3 loop spans 16 amino acids. Trimming pared 0 bases from V and 8 bases from J, leaving 18 bases between.

The chain joins TRBV4-1 to TRBJ2-1; TRBD2 matches at 7 bases. The germline gives CDR1 MGHRA, CDR2 YSYEKL. After removal of 6 bases from V and 6 bases from J, the junction contained 17 bases not matched to a gene. The CDR3 contains 17 residues. The CDR3 nucleotides read TGCGCCAGCAGTTACGAAGGACTAGGACAAAACCGCAATGAGCAGTTCTTC. It yields the protein CASSYEGLGQNRNEQFF.

The chain combines TRBV30 with TRBJ2-3; possible D gene TRBD1, 6 bases. Germline lookup yields CDR1 GTSNPN and CDR2 SVGIG (reference sequence). V lost 2 bases, J lost 1 base, and 10 bases lay in between. This CDR3 has 14 amino acids. CDR3 sequence reads: CAWSQDRRTDTQYF. The CDR3 DNA follows: TGTGCCTGGAGTCAGGACAGACGCACAGATACGCAGTATTTT.

In this sample, this clone turned up once. This sequence joins TRBV3-1 (or the pseudogene TRBV3-2) and TRBJ1-2; 7 bases match TRBD1. The V gene's germline CDR1 is LGHDT and CDR2 YNNKEL (reference sequence). The CDR3 runs 13 residues. The J segment lost 4 bases and the V segment lost 3 bases, leaving 2 bases of the junction unmatched. The CDR3: CASSQSGGYGYTF. CDR3 coding DNA: TGTGCCAGCAGCCAGTCAGGGGGCTATGGCTACACCTTC.

This rearrangement joins TRBV7-2 to TRBJ1-1, with D unclear. V was pared by 5 bases and J by 2 bases, with 9 bases between. Germline assignment: CDR1 SGHTA and CDR2 FQGNSA. The CDR3 consists of 13 residues. The CDR3 nucleotides are TGTGCCAGCAGCACCACAAGTAACACTGAAGCTTTCTTT. Its translation: CASSTTSNTEAFF.

The chain employs TRBV7-9 and TRBJ2-1, with D unresolved. Germline assignment: CDR1 SEHNR and CDR2 FQNEAQ (reference sequence). Between the trimmed V and J ends, which lost 4 bases and 5 bases, there was a span of 6 bases. CDR3 length equals 12 residues. CDR3 residues: CASSYTNNEQFF. Written as DNA, the CDR3 is TGTGCCAGCAGCTATACTAACAATGAGCAGTTCTTC.

This chain joins TRBV28 and TRBJ1-5; 8 nucleotides align to TRBD1. Germline CDR1 is MDHEN and CDR2 is SYDVKM. The J segment lost 3 bases and the V segment lost 3 bases, leaving 4 bases of the junction unmatched. This CDR3 comprises 15 residues. This CDR3 reads CASSFSGGNNQPQHF. The CDR3 DNA is TGTGCCAGCAGTTTCTCAGGGGGCAACAATCAGCCCCAGCATTTT.

This chain uses TRBV28 with TRBJ1-1; no reliable D call. Germline CDR1 reads MDHEN; CDR2 reads SYDVKM. V was clipped by 4 bases and J by 3 bases, with 6 bases between them. This CDR3 is 12 amino acids long. This CDR3 is CASSSTDTEAFF. The CDR3 DNA reads TGTGCCAGCAGTTCCACGGACACTGAAGCTTTCTTT.

V and J are TRBV5-1 and TRBJ1-5; 11 bases fit TRBD1. Germline V gives CDR1 SGHRS, CDR2 YFSETQ. The CDR3 loop spans 15 amino acids. V lost 0 bases, J lost 7 bases, and 3 bases stayed unmatched. The CDR3: CASSLAGQGGQPQHF. CDR3 DNA sequence: TGCGCCAGCAGCTTGGCGGGACAGGGGGGACAGCCCCAGCATTTT.

This chain's CDR3 is CASSQADLGGGYTF. Written as DNA, the CDR3 is TGCGCCAGCAGCCAAGCGGACCTAGGGGGTGGCTACACCTTC. J is TRBJ1-2 and V is TRBV4-1, with D possibly being TRBD1 (6 bases). The V end was cut by 1 base, the J end by 7 bases, with 13 bases between. Germline CDR1 reads MGHRA; CDR2 reads YSYEKL. This CDR3 has 14 amino acids.

The chain links TRBV19 to TRBJ1-6, with D perhaps matching TRBD1 (5 bases). The CDR3 is 14 residues long. Germline V gene lookup returns CDR1 LNHDA and CDR2 SQIVND (reference sequence). V lost 4 bases, J lost 6 bases, and 10 bases lay in between. CDR3 amino acids: CASSNRQINSPLHF. The CDR3 nucleotides are TGTGCCAGTAGTAATCGACAGATTAATTCACCCCTCCACTTT.

CDR3 residues: CASSRGAGGAWNTEAFF. CDR3 nucleotides: TGTGCCAGCAGCCGGGGGGCAGGGGGCGCTTGGAACACTGAAGCTTTCTTT. V usage is TRBV9 and J usage is TRBJ1-1; 8 positions match TRBD1. CDR3 size: 17 residues. Germline assignment: CDR1 SGDLS and CDR2 YYNGEE. V dropped 4 bases and J dropped 1; count of bases not matched to a gene: 12. Supplemented by reference TRBV9 and TRBJ1-1, the full variable domain reads DSGVTQTPKHLITATGQRVTLRCSPRSGDLSVYWYQQSLDQGLQFLIQYYNGEERAKGNILERFSAQQFPDLHSELNLSSLELGDSALYFCASSRGAGGAWNTEAFFGQGTRLTVV.

The J gene is TRBJ2-2, the V gene TRBV6-2 or TRBV6-3, with TRBD2 identical over 16 bases. Per the germline V gene, CDR1 is MNHEY and CDR2 is SVGEGT. V was pared by 0 bases and J by 5 bases, with 3 bases of the junction left unmatched. The CDR3 is 18 residues long. For the CDR3, the DNA is TGTGCCAGCAGTTACTCGAGGGGACTAGCGGGGGGGACCGGGGAGCTGTTTTTT. The encoded protein is CASSYSRGLAGGTGELFF.

A remark on this clone: This CDR3 is also generated by other DNA sequences in the sample. The rearrangement links TRBV18 to TRBJ2-3; tentative D call: TRBD1 (5 bases). This CDR3 has 15 amino acids. Germline-derived CDR1 and CDR2 are KGHSH and LQKENI. V was shortened by 2 bases and J by 2 bases, with 11 bases between the two germline ends. For the CDR3, the DNA is TGTGCCAGCTCACCAGCAGGGCCTAACACAGATACGCAGTATTTT. This gives the protein CASSPAGPNTDTQYF.

J is TRBJ1-1 and V is TRBV27; no definite D call. This CDR3 is built from 13 residues. Germline CDR1 MNHEY, CDR2 SMNVEV (reference sequence). V gave up 4 bases and J gave up 5 bases, with 11 bases separating them. CDR3 sequence reads: CASSSAQQTEAFF. The CDR3 coding sequence is TGTGCCAGCAGTTCTGCCCAACAGACTGAAGCTTTCTTT.

CDR3 sequence (DNA): TGTGCCACCAGTGATCCGGCCCCGGGTACCTACAATGAGCAGTTCTTC. It codes for CATSDPAPGTYNEQFF. The chain couples TRBV24-1 to TRBJ2-1, with D unresolved. This CDR3 has 16 residues. V was cut by 3 bases and J by 2 bases, with 13 bases left in between. In germline, CDR1 is KGHDR, CDR2 SFDVKD.